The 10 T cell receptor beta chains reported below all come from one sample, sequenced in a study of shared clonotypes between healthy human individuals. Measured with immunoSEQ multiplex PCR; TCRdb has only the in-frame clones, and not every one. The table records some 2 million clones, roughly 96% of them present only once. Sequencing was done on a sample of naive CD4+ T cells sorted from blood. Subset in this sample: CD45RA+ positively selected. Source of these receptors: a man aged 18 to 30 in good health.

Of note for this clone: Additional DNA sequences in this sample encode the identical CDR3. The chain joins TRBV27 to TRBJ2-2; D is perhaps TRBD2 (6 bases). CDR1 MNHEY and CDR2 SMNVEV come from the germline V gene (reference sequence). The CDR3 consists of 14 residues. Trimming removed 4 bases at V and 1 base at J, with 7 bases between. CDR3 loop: CASSYGGNTGELFF. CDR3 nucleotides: TGTGCCAGCAGTTACGGGGGGAACACCGGGGAGCTGTTTTTT.

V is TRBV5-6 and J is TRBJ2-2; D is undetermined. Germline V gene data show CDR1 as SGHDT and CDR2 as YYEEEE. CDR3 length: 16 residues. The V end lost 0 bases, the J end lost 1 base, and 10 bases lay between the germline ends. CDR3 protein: CASSLEVSGNTGELFF. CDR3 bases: TGTGCCAGCAGCTTGGAGGTCTCTGGGAACACCGGGGAGCTGTTTTTT.

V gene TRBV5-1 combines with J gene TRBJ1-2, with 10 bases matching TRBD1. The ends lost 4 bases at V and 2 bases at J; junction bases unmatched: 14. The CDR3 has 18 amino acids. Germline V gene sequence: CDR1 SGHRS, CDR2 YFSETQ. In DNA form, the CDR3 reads TGCGCCAGCAGCACCGCCTGGGGAGGGACAGGGGAGAACTATGGCTACACCTTC. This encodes CASSTAWGGTGENYGYTF.

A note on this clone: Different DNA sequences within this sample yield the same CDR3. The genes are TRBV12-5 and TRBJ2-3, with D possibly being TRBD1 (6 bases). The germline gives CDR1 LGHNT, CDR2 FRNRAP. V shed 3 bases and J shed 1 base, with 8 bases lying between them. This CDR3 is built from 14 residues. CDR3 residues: CASGFSGGTDTQYF. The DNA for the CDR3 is TGTGCTAGTGGTTTTTCAGGGGGCACAGATACGCAGTATTTT.

The chain's CDR3 is CASNSPGKNTGELFF. The DNA for the CDR3 is TGTGCCAGCAACAGCCCCGGGAAGAACACCGGGGAGCTGTTTTTT. The rearrangement uses TRBV13 and TRBJ2-2; perhaps TRBD2 as D (5 bases). Germline V CDR1 and CDR2: PRHDT, FYEKMQ (reference sequence). The CDR3 spans 15 residues. V lost 7 bases, J lost 1 base, and 13 bases lay in between.

For the CDR3, the DNA is TGTGCCAGCAGCTCGCCAGGGGGCAATAATTCACCCCTCCACTTT. Its protein product is CASSSPGGNNSPLHF. The chain uses TRBV9 and TRBJ1-6; 8 nucleotides line up with TRBD1. CDR3 size: 15 residues. Germline trimming cut 4 bases from V and 5 bases from J; bases unmatched to any gene: 5. Per the germline V gene, CDR1 is SGDLS and CDR2 is YYNGEE.

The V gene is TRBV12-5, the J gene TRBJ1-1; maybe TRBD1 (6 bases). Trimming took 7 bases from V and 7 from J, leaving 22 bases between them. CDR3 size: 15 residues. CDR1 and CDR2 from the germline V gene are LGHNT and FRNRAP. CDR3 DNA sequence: TGTGCTAGTGCGTGGTCCTGGGGGCCGATCTTTGAAGCTTTCTTT. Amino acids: CASAWSWGPIFEAFF. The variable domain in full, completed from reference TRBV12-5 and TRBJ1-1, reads DARVTQTPRHKVTEMGQEVTMRCQPILGHNTVFWYRQTMMQGLELLAYFRNRAPLDDSGMPKDRFSAEMPDATLATLKIQPSEPRDSAVYFCASAWSWGPIFEAFFGQGTRLTVV.

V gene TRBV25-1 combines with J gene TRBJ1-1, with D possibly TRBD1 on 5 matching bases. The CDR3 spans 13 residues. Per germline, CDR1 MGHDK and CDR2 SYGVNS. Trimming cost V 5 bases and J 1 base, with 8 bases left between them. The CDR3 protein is CASSSQGNTEAFF. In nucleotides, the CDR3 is TGTGCCAGCAGTTCCCAGGGGAACACTGAAGCTTTCTTT.

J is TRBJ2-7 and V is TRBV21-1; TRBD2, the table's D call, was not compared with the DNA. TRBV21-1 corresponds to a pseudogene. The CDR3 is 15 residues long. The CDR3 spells CASSKEAAGDYEQYF. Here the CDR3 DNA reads TGTGCCAGCAGCAAAGAGGCAGCGGGAGACTACGAGCAGTACTTC.

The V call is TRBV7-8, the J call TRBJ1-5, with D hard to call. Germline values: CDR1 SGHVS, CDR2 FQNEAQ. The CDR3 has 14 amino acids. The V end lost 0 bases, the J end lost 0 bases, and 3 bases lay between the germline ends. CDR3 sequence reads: CASSLAVSNQPQHF. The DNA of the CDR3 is TGTGCCAGCAGCTTAGCTGTTAGCAATCAGCCCCAGCATTTT.